Following are 20 T cell receptor beta chains from one sample sequenced in a study of T-cell memory formation after mild COVID-19. TCRdb processed the 5' RACE reads anew with MiXCR; each CDR3 protein has one entry. The data hold 260,000 or so distinct CDR3 sequences, with 15% to 20% observed a single time. The sample was PBMCs or a T cell subset sorted from them (not recorded which). The receptor source for this set is a man between 18 and 29 years old who had mild COVID-19 (a few samples of this study predate the infection). Cell type and time point are not known.

The chain joins TRBV29-1 to TRBJ2-2, with D unclear. V was shortened by 6 bases and J by 2 bases, with 10 bases between the two germline ends. This CDR3 contains 13 residues. The germline V gene has CDR1 SQVTM and CDR2 ANQGSEA. The CDR3 loop reads CSVQTPNTGELFF. For the CDR3, the DNA is TGCAGCGTCCAGACACCTAACACCGGGGAGCTGTTTTTT.

The J gene is TRBJ2-5, the V gene TRBV5-4; D may be TRBD1 (5 bases). CDR1 is SGHNT and CDR2 is YYREEE in the germline V gene (reference sequence). The CDR3 length is 12 residues. Trimming shortened V by 4 bases and J by 3 bases, and 7 bases separated the two germline ends. Here the CDR3 DNA reads TGTGCCAGCAGCACGACAGAAGAGACCCAGTACTTC. Translating gives CASSTTEETQYF.

This chain uses TRBV19 with TRBJ2-1, with TRBD1 identical over 8 bases. Germline-derived CDR1 and CDR2 are LNHDA and SQIVND (reference sequence). Trimming cost V 4 bases and J 5 bases; bases outside gene matches: 7. CDR3 length: 15 residues. This chain's CDR3 is CASSKETGVHNEQFF. CDR3 sequence (DNA): TGTGCCAGTAGTAAGGAGACAGGGGTCCACAATGAGCAGTTCTTC.

This sequence joins TRBV12-3 or TRBV12-4 and TRBJ1-3, with D possibly being TRBD1 (6 bases). CDR3 size: 16 residues. The ends were cut back, 4 bases at V and 4 bases at J, with 17 bases in the middle. As DNA, the CDR3 is TGTGCCAGCAGTTCATCCACAGGGCTTTCCGGAAACACCATATATTTT. Translating gives CASSSSTGLSGNTIYF.

A few counts support this clonotype. The chain recombines TRBV24-1 with TRBJ1-5; D unresolved. The germline V gene has CDR1 KGHDR and CDR2 SFDVKD. There are 13 residues in the CDR3. The ends were cut back, 6 bases at V and 3 bases at J, with 8 bases in the middle. This CDR3 is CATSWADNQPQHF. CDR3 DNA sequence: TGTGCCACCAGTTGGGCAGACAATCAGCCCCAGCATTTT.

This clonotype was observed a handful of times. The chain employs TRBV7-3 and TRBJ2-1; 9 bases match TRBD2. The CDR3 is 15 residues long. Unmatched junction bases numbered 9, after V lost 4 bases and J lost 8 bases. The germline gives CDR1 SGHTA, CDR2 FQGTGA. In DNA, the CDR3 is TGTGCCAGCAGCTCGGCGGGGGGGCCCATACATGAGCAGTTCTTC. Its protein is CASSSAGGPIHEQFF.

Many counts were recorded for this clonotype. The rearrangement joins TRBV6-2 or TRBV6-3 to TRBJ2-5; D not resolved. The CDR3 has 12 amino acids. Trimming shortened V by 2 bases and J by 5 bases, and 6 bases separated the two germline ends. The germline gives CDR1 MNHEY, CDR2 SVGEGT. This CDR3 is CASSYTQETQYF. The DNA for the CDR3 is TGTGCCAGCAGTTACACTCAGGAGACCCAGTACTTC.

This clonotype was detected many times. The J gene is TRBJ2-5, the V gene TRBV6-2 or TRBV6-3, with 13 bases identical to TRBD2. V shed 6 bases, J shed 7 bases, and the junction held 5 bases outside the gene matches. The CDR3 length is 14 residues. Looked up from germline, CDR1 is MNHEY and CDR2 is SVGEGT. The CDR3 DNA reads as TGTGCCAGCAGGGGACTAGCGGGGATGATGACCCAGTACTTC. This gives the protein CASRGLAGMMTQYF.

This clonotype was seen only a few times. V gene TRBV3-1 combines with J gene TRBJ1-1; TRBD1 is a possible D gene (5 bases). The CDR3 length is 14 residues. The V end lost 5 bases, the J end lost 0 bases, and 10 bases lay between the germline ends. Per the germline V gene, CDR1 is LGHDT and CDR2 is YNNKEL (reference sequence). CDR3 nucleotide sequence: TGTGCCAGCAGCGTCAGGGCGGTGAACACTGAAGCTTTCTTT. Protein product: CASSVRAVNTEAFF. The variable domain in full, completed from reference TRBV3-1 and TRBJ1-1, reads DTAVSQTPKYLVTQMGNDKSIKCEQNLGHDTMYWYKQDSKKFLKIMFSYNNKELIINETVPNRFSPKSPDKAHLNLHINSLELGDSAVYFCASSVRAVNTEAFFGQGTRLTVV.

This chain uses TRBV11-2 with TRBJ2-5; the D is unclear. Germline V gene data show CDR1 as SGHAT and CDR2 as FQNNGV. V dropped 5 bases and J dropped 0 bases, with 13 bases sitting between them. CDR3 size: 15 residues. CDR3 coding DNA: TGTGCCAGCAGCCCCCCCTGGGTGAACCAAGAGACCCAGTACTTC. Translated: CASSPPWVNQETQYF.

J is TRBJ1-6 and V is TRBV30; TRBD1 might be the D (6 bases). The CDR3 sequence is 14 residues long. The germline CDR1 and CDR2 sequences are GTSNPN and SVGIG (reference sequence). V was cut by 0 bases and J by 5 bases, with 8 bases left in between. CDR3 in DNA: TGTGCCTGGAGTGTGGACAGCAATAATTCACCCCTCCACTTT. Amino acid sequence: CAWSVDSNNSPLHF. Full variable domain (rest looked up from reference TRBV30 and TRBJ1-6): SQTIHQWPATLVQPVGSPLSLECTVEGTSNPNLYWYRQAAGRGLQLLFYSVGIGQISSEVPQNLSASRPQDRQFILSSKKLLLSDSGFYLCAWSVDSNNSPLHFGNGTRLTVT.

This chain joins TRBV27 and TRBJ1-1; a weak D match, TRBD1 (5 bases). Deletions cut 3 bases from V and 1 base from J, with 9 bases between. The CDR3 extends over 14 amino acids. The germline gives CDR1 MNHEY, CDR2 SMNVEV (reference sequence). CDR3 nucleotides: TGTGCCAGCAGTTTCCGGGACGGGAACACTGAAGCTTTCTTT. The encoded protein is CASSFRDGNTEAFF.

This clonotype has just a few counts. CDR3: CASSRSTGRGSPLHF. The CDR3 DNA reads as TGTGCCAGCAGTCGATCGACAGGGCGGGGCTCACCCCTCCACTTT. The chain joins TRBV28 to TRBJ1-6; 7 nucleotides match TRBD1. CDR3 length: 15 residues. CDR1 and CDR2 (germline): MDHEN, SYDVKM. The trim removed 5 bases at V and 10 bases at J, leaving 11 bases unmatched. Full variable domain (outside the CDR3, taken from reference TRBV28 and TRBJ1-6): DVKVTQSSRYLVKRTGEKVFLECVQDMDHENMFWYRQDPGLGLRLIYFSYDVKMKEKGDIPEGYSVSREKKERFSLILESASTNQTSMYLCASSRSTGRGSPLHFGNGTRLTVT.

The rearrangement links TRBV11-3 to TRBJ2-1; D may be TRBD1 or TRBD2 (5 bases each). Germline assignment: CDR1 SGHNT and CDR2 YENEEA. There are 13 residues in the CDR3. Trimming pared 5 bases from V and 4 bases from J, leaving 9 bases between. The CDR3 sequence: CASSRDPYNEQFF. The CDR3 region has the DNA TGTGCCAGCAGCAGGGACCCTTACAATGAGCAGTTCTTC.

This clonotype was counted only a few times. The J gene is TRBJ2-5, the V gene TRBV5-4, with D hard to call. Germline V gene lookup returns CDR1 SGHNT and CDR2 YYREEE (reference sequence). The CDR3 is 14 amino acids. V lost 0 bases, J lost 3 bases, and 9 bases lay in between. For the CDR3, the DNA is TGTGCCAGCAGCTTGGTCGGCGCGGAAGAGACCCAGTACTTC. Translating gives CASSLVGAEETQYF.

This clonotype was picked up many times. This chain uses TRBV7-2 with TRBJ2-5, with no clear D. The V end was cut by 3 bases, the J end by 5 bases, with 4 bases between. CDR1 and CDR2 from the germline V gene are SGHTA and FQGNSA. The CDR3 consists of 11 residues. CDR3 coding DNA: TGTGCCAGCAGCTTCCTCGAGACCCAGTACTTC. Translation gives CASSFLETQYF.

This clonotype was seen a handful of times. V gene TRBV5-1 combines with J gene TRBJ2-3, with D unresolved. Trimming removed 0 bases from V and 4 bases from J, with 12 bases in between. The germline CDR1 and CDR2 sequences are SGHRS and YFSETQ. The CDR3 runs 15 residues. The CDR3 loop is CASSLGQLAPDTQYF. The CDR3 DNA follows: TGCGCCAGCAGCTTGGGGCAGCTTGCACCAGATACGCAGTATTTT.

This chain's CDR3 is CSQTSGEETQYF. As DNA, the CDR3 is TGCAGTCAGACTAGCGGGGAAGAGACCCAGTACTTC. The V call is TRBV20-1, the J call TRBJ2-5; 11 nucleotides align to TRBD2. The CDR3 sequence is 12 residues long. The junction had 2 bases not matched to a gene; V was cut back by 8 bases and J by 3 bases. Per the germline V gene, CDR1 is DFQATT and CDR2 is SNEGSKA (reference sequence).

The J gene is TRBJ2-4, the V gene TRBV9; TRBD1 matches at 9 bases. From germline, CDR1 is SGDLS and CDR2 YYNGEE. Germline trimming cut 3 bases from V and 2 bases from J; bases unmatched to any gene: 6. This CDR3 spans 16 amino acids. Here the CDR3 DNA reads TGTGCCAGCAGCGGAGGGACAGGGAATACCAAAAACATTCAGTACTTC. Protein product: CASSGGTGNTKNIQYF.

J is TRBJ2-7 and V is TRBV9; no definite D call. The CDR3 is 12 residues long. Trimming pared 1 base from V and 7 bases from J, leaving 9 bases between. Germline V CDR1 and CDR2: SGDLS, YYNGEE. The CDR3 protein is CASSVTGVEQYF. The CDR3 nucleotides read TGTGCCAGCAGCGTAACTGGGGTTGAGCAGTACTTC.